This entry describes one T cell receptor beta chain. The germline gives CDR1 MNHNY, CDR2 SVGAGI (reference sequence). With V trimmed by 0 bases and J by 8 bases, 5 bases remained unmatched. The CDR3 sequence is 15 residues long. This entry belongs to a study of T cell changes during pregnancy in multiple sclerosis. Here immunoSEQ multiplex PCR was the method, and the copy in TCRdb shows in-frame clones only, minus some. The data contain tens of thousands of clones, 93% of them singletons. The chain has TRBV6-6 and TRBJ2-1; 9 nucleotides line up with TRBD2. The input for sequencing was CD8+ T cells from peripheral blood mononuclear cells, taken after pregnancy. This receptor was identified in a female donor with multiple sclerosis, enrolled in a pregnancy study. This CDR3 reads CASSYSASGIDEQFF. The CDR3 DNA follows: TGTGCCAGCAGTTACTCGGCTAGCGGGATCGATGAGCAGTTCTTC.